A selection of T cell receptor beta chains follows, all from one sample in a study of early T cells in non-severe SARS-CoV-2 infection. TCRdb passed the 5' RACE reads through MiXCR, listing each CDR3 protein once. The repertoire holds under 140,000 distinct CDR3 sequences, roughly 12% seen once, with approximately 4% in the top ten. The sequencing used whole blood, collected at baseline. These receptor sequences come from an adult who was a healthcare worker with PCR-confirmed SARS-CoV-2 infection or an uninfected control (not recorded which). The CDR3 runs from the conserved cysteine through the conserved F or W. D genes are given only for firm matches. Clone size is not always given. Where it is, it says once, few, many or a class for expanded clones.

TRBV7-9	-	TRBD2	TRBJ2-7	CASSSTTGGRSGEQYF	TGTGCCAGCAGCTCCACCACTGGCGGGAGGTCCGGGGAGCAGTACTTC
TRBV6-5	-	-	TRBJ1-1	CASSRDTINTEAFF	TGTGCCAGCAGCCGGGACACAATAAACACTGAAGCTTTCTTT
TRBV20-1	-	-	TRBJ2-7	CSARDEVGGDLSYEQYF	TGCAGTGCTAGAGACGAGGTAGGAGGGGACCTCTCCTACGAGCAGTACTTC
TRBV20-1	many	-	TRBJ1-2	CSARGGNYGYTF	TGCAGTGCCAGAGGAGGGAACTATGGCTACACCTTC
TRBV20-1	-	-	TRBJ2-5	CSARYQAETQYF	TGCAGTGCTAGATACCAGGCGGAGACCCAGTACTTC
TRBV7-9	few	-	TRBJ2-1	CASSLVKYNEQFF	TGTGCCAGCAGCTTAGTTAAGTACAATGAGCAGTTCTTC
TRBV7-3	many	-	TRBJ1-2	CASSPGMTNYGYTF	TGTGCCAGCAGCCCAGGGATGACTAACTATGGCTACACCTTC
TRBV20-1	-	-	TRBJ1-4	CSARGAGAADEKLFF	TGCAGTGCTAGAGGCGCAGGGGCCGCTGATGAAAAACTGTTTTTT
TRBV20-1	-	-	TRBJ2-3	CSARDVGPDTQYF	TGCAGTGCTAGAGATGTCGGCCCAGATACGCAGTATTTT
TRBV28	many	TRBD2	TRBJ2-1	CASSLALTGTSGRNEQFF	TGTGCCAGCAGTTTAGCCCTAACCGGGACTAGCGGGAGAAATGAGCAGTTCTTC
TRBV4-1	-	-	TRBJ2-2	CASSQPARDNTGELFF	TGCGCCAGCAGCCAACCAGCTCGCGACAACACCGGGGAGCTGTTTTTT
TRBV18	-	TRBD2	TRBJ2-7	CASSRTFPASGSIYEQYF	TGTGCCAGCTCACGCACCTTTCCGGCTAGCGGGAGTATCTACGAGCAGTACTTC
TRBV5-1	few	TRBD1	TRBJ2-3	CASSFGQGQDTQYF	TGCGCCAGCAGCTTTGGACAGGGTCAAGATACGCAGTATTTT
TRBV12-3/TRBV12-4	few	-	TRBJ2-3	CASRQYYTQYF	TGTGCCAGCAGACAATATTATACGCAGTATTTT
TRBV5-5	-	TRBD2	TRBJ2-1	CASSFLGVAGEDEQFF	TGTGCCAGCAGCTTTCTTGGGGTAGCGGGGGAGGATGAGCAGTTCTTC
TRBV5-4	-	-	TRBJ2-7	CASSYLGEQYF	TGTGCCAGCAGCTACCTGGGGGAGCAGTACTTC
TRBV4-2	many	TRBD2	TRBJ2-7	CASSQGAGGPLGEQYF	TGTGCCAGCAGCCAAGGGGCGGGAGGGCCCCTAGGCGAGCAGTACTTC
TRBV20-1	many	-	TRBJ1-3	CSASEGTGNTIYF	TGCAGTGCGTCAGAGGGGACTGGAAACACCATATATTTT
TRBV5-1	-	-	TRBJ1-6	CASSPRDLGAYNSPLHF	TGCGCCAGCAGCCCCCGGGACCTCGGGGCTTATAATTCACCCCTCCACTTT
TRBV2	-	-	TRBJ2-3	CASSEQGPHTDTQYF	TGTGCCAGCAGTGAGCAGGGGCCGCACACAGATACGCAGTATTTT
TRBV18	-	-	TRBJ2-5	CASSPQTTQTTQETQYF	TGTGCCAGCTCACCACAAACTACACAGACAACGCAAGAGACCCAGTACTTC
TRBV10-3	few	-	TRBJ2-2	CATRQNTGELFF	TGTGCCACTCGACAGAACACCGGGGAGCTGTTTTTT
TRBV5-1	-	-	TRBJ2-1	CASSLHTGTPYNEQFF	TGCGCCAGCAGCCTGCACACCGGGACACCCTACAATGAGCAGTTCTTC
TRBV9	few	TRBD1	TRBJ2-7	CASSVKGQGDEQYF	TGTGCCAGCAGCGTAAAAGGACAGGGGGACGAGCAGTACTTC
TRBV28	-	TRBD2	TRBJ2-1	CASSSREGHNEQFF	TGTGCCAGCAGTTCCCGGGAGGGCCATAATGAGCAGTTCTTC
TRBV29-1	-	-	TRBJ1-1	CSVDAEGNTEAFF	TGCAGCGTTGATGCGGAAGGGAACACTGAAGCTTTCTTT
TRBV11-2	many	-	TRBJ1-1	CASSLGQVVTEAFF	TGTGCCAGCAGCTTAGGACAGGTGGTGACTGAAGCTTTCTTT
TRBV11-2	few	-	TRBJ1-6	CASSLEDPRSSYNSPLHF	TGTGCCAGCAGCTTAGAAGATCCGCGGAGCTCCTATAATTCACCCCTCCACTTT
TRBV7-6	-	-	TRBJ2-5	CASSPPNSQETQYF	TGTGCCAGCAGCCCACCTAATAGTCAAGAGACCCAGTACTTC
TRBV6-6	few	-	TRBJ1-4	CASSYAGSPEKLFF	TGTGCCAGCAGTTACGCGGGAAGTCCGGAAAAACTGTTTTTT
TRBV9	-	TRBD2	TRBJ2-1	CASSVVAGVYNEQFF	TGTGCCAGCAGCGTAGTTGCGGGAGTTTACAATGAGCAGTTCTTC
TRBV7-2	few	-	TRBJ2-7	CASSSPGHEQYF	TGTGCCAGCAGCTCCCCGGGTCACGAGCAGTACTTC
TRBV3-1	many	TRBD1	TRBJ1-5	CASSQVADYRDRAQPQHF	TGTGCCAGCAGCCAAGTAGCCGATTACAGGGACAGGGCTCAGCCCCAGCATTTT
TRBV29-1	few	-	TRBJ2-1	CSVGRGSSYNEQFF	TGCAGCGTTGGCCGCGGAAGCTCCTACAATGAGCAGTTCTTC
TRBV12-3/TRBV12-4	few	TRBD1	TRBJ1-1	CASSLKGTYRGPNTEAFF	TGTGCCAGCAGCCTAAAGGGGACCTACAGGGGCCCTAACACTGAAGCTTTCTTT
TRBV12-3/TRBV12-4	-	-	TRBJ2-2	CASSFHQFELFF	TGTGCCAGCAGTTTCCACCAGTTTGAGCTGTTTTTT
TRBV12-3/TRBV12-4	-	TRBD2	TRBJ2-1	CASRPTSGGYNEQFF	TGTGCCAGCAGGCCTACTAGCGGGGGCTACAATGAGCAGTTCTTC
TRBV2	-	-	TRBJ1-2	CASSEARGLIYGYTF	TGTGCCAGCAGTGAAGCTCGGGGCCTCATCTATGGCTACACCTTC
TRBV3-1	many	TRBD1	TRBJ1-1	CASSPLGTGGTEAFF	TGTGCCAGCAGCCCCTTAGGGACAGGGGGCACTGAAGCTTTCTTT
TRBV12-3/TRBV12-4	few	-	TRBJ2-5	CASSSIWTEETQYF	TGTGCCAGCAGTTCGATCTGGACAGAAGAGACCCAGTACTTC
TRBV15	-	-	TRBJ1-1	CATSRDSTGTEAFF	TGTGCCACCAGCAGAGATTCCACGGGCACTGAAGCTTTCTTT
TRBV18	few	-	TRBJ1-1	CASSPPRYTEAFF	TGTGCCAGCTCACCACCAAGGTACACTGAAGCTTTCTTT
TRBV20-1	once	TRBD1	TRBJ1-5	CSASQGAGQPQHF	TGCAGTGCTTCGCAGGGGGCAGGGCAGCCCCAGCATTTT
TRBV6-5	few	-	TRBJ1-4	CASSYFRGGEKLFF	TGTGCCAGCAGTTACTTTAGGGGTGGTGAAAAACTGTTTTTT
TRBV2	-	TRBD1	TRBJ1-5	CASRQDRMDQPQHF	TGTGCCAGCAGGCAGGACAGGATGGATCAGCCCCAGCATTTT
TRBV30	-	-	TRBJ2-1	CARQTLNEQFF	TGTGCCCGCCAAACTCTCAATGAGCAGTTCTTC
TRBV6-6	-	TRBD1	TRBJ1-3	CASSQQDRVQNTIYF	TGTGCCAGCAGCCAACAAGACAGGGTACAAAACACCATATATTTT
TRBV7-9	-	-	TRBJ1-1	CASSVDRNTEAFF	TGTGCCAGCAGCGTGGACAGGAACACTGAAGCTTTCTTT
TRBV12-3/TRBV12-4	-	-	TRBJ2-3	CASSIRGTDTQYF	TGTGCCAGCAGTATCCGGGGCACAGATACGCAGTATTTT
TRBV29-1	-	-	TRBJ2-7	CSVANRGGLDEQYF	TGCAGCGTCGCCAACCGCGGGGGCCTGGACGAGCAGTACTTC
TRBV13	-	-	TRBJ2-7	CASSTHGGEQYF	TGTGCCAGCAGCACCCATGGGGGGGAGCAGTACTTC
TRBV3-1	few	-	TRBJ2-1	CASSPLDRGNEQFF	TGTGCCAGCAGCCCCCTCGATCGGGGGAATGAGCAGTTCTTC
TRBV28	-	-	TRBJ1-3	CASSDPGNTIYF	TGTGCCAGCAGTGATCCTGGAAACACCATATATTTT
TRBV7-9	-	-	TRBJ2-7	CASSQAWGYEQYF	TGTGCCAGCAGCCAAGCGTGGGGGTACGAGCAGTACTTC
TRBV9	-	-	TRBJ2-6	CASSFSVGPSGANVLTF	TGTGCCAGCAGCTTTTCCGTAGGACCCTCTGGGGCCAACGTCCTGACTTTC
TRBV14	many	TRBD2	TRBJ2-1	CASSQDSWAGGIHNEQFF	TGTGCCAGCAGCCAAGATTCTTGGGCGGGAGGTATCCACAATGAGCAGTTCTTC
TRBV29-1	few	TRBD1	TRBJ2-3	CSVKNRQGRTDTQYF	TGCAGCGTTAAAAACCGACAGGGACGAACAGATACGCAGTATTTT
TRBV7-9	many	-	TRBJ1-4	CASSLGRGSANEKLFF	TGTGCCAGCAGCTTGGGTCGGGGGTCGGCTAATGAAAAACTGTTTTTT
TRBV3-1	-	-	TRBJ2-1	CASSGLIEQFF	TGTGCCAGCTCGGGACTCATTGAGCAGTTCTTC
TRBV7-9	few	-	TRBJ2-3	CASSLASGITDTQYF	TGTGCCAGCAGCTTAGCCTCGGGGATCACAGATACGCAGTATTTT